The clone carrying this T cell receptor (beta chain) is a singleton in its sample. Random hexamers were used to reverse transcribe the RNA input (about 0.5 to 1 ug). From the immunoSEQ multiplex PCR reads, TCRdb called clonotypes with MiXCR, one entry per CDR3 protein. The data show more than 250,000 distinct CDR3 sequences, 90% to 95% seen once. The sample comes from a study of CD8 T cells in Susac syndrome. CDR3 length: 15 amino acids. V dropped 4 bases and J dropped 5 bases, with 17 bases sitting between them. Per germline, CDR1 LGHNA and CDR2 YNFKEQ. The receptor comes from a human donor with multiple sclerosis. The genes are TRBV4-2 and TRBJ1-1, with D possibly TRBD1 on 5 matching bases. Sequencing used CD4+ T cells from PBMCs. The CDR3 region is CASSLTGARQTEAFF. The CDR3, as DNA: TGTGCCAGCAGCCTTACCGGGGCCCGGCAAACTGAAGCTTTCTTT.